This T cell receptor beta chain was identified during a study of CD8+ T cells in alopecia areata. RNA was isolated and reverse transcribed to cDNA, the sequencing template. Sequencing was performed with immunoSEQ multiplex PCR; in TCRdb, only in-frame clones are kept and a portion is missing. Seen here are 25,000 to 35,000 clones, roughly 60% observed once, and the top ten hold roughly 18%. The germline V gene encodes CDR1 SGHDN and CDR2 FVKESK. The V gene lost 0 bases and the J gene lost 5 bases, with 17 bases spanning the gap. The CDR3 is 17 amino acids. The source material was NKG2D-high CD8+ T cells sorted from blood. The sequence was collected from a human donor with alopecia areata. This chain links TRBV14 with TRBJ2-1; tentatively, D is TRBD2 (7 bases). The CDR3 nucleotides are TGTGCCAGCAGCCAAGATAGGAAGGGGGGGTCGAACAATGAGCAGTTCTTC. Its translation is CASSQDRKGGSNNEQFF.